The rows below give T cell receptor beta chains drawn from one sample of a study of neurological immune-mediated disorders. TCRdb reprocessed the 5' RACE reads with MiXCR, giving one entry per CDR3 protein. The data hold 50,000 to 55,000 distinct CDR3 sequences, with 3% to 4% observed a single time. Sample: PBMCs. Receptor source: a man aged 55 to 70 with multiple sclerosis. Both conserved end residues are part of each CDR3. A D gene is named only where the DNA matches it firmly. Only part of the rows carry a size: once, few, many, or a class if the clone is expanded.

cdr3_aa cdr3_nt d_call v_call clone_size j_call
CASSLRPSGRANEQFF TGTGCCAGCAGCTTACGGCCTAGCGGGAGGGCCAATGAGCAGTTCTTC TRBD2 TRBV7-2 many TRBJ2-1
CASSPRDTSSYEQYF TGTGCCAGCAGCCCCCGGGACACTAGCTCCTACGAGCAGTACTTC . TRBV9 many TRBJ2-7
CASSQAAGANVLTF TGTGCCAGCAGCCAAGCCGCTGGGGCCAACGTCCTGACTTTC . TRBV14 many TRBJ2-6
CASSQRGTQRSPLHF TGTGCCAGCAGCCAAAGAGGGACACAGCGGTCACCCCTCCACTTT . TRBV3-1 many TRBJ1-6
CASSFRTSFGHEQFF TGTGCCAGCAGCTTTAGGACTAGCTTCGGACATGAGCAGTTCTTC TRBD2 TRBV5-6 few TRBJ2-1
CASRLAGYEQYF TGTGCCAGCAGACTAGCTGGCTACGAGCAGTACTTC . TRBV12-3/TRBV12-4 many TRBJ2-7
CASRMSSGGTSYEQYF TGTGCCAGCAGAATGTCTTCGGGGGGTACTTCCTACGAGCAGTACTTC TRBD2 TRBV27 many TRBJ2-7
CASSIFTGATNEKLFF TGTGCCAGCTCAATTTTTACAGGGGCAACTAATGAAAAACTGTTTTTT TRBD1 TRBV18 many TRBJ1-4
CSARDRYTGELFF TGCAGTGCTCGGGACAGGTACACCGGGGAGCTGTTTTTT TRBD1 TRBV20-1 many TRBJ2-2
CASSLEAGENYGYTF TGCGCCAGCAGCTTGGAAGCTGGGGAAAACTATGGCTACACCTTC . TRBV5-1 many TRBJ1-2
CSAPDRGPQETQYF TGCAGTGCTCCGGACAGGGGGCCTCAAGAGACCCAGTACTTC TRBD1 TRBV20-1 . TRBJ2-5
CSARDSGRAADTQYF TGCAGTGCCAGAGATAGCGGGAGGGCGGCAGATACGCAGTATTTT TRBD2 TRBV20-1 few TRBJ2-3
CASSLSGTSYEQYF TGCGCCAGCAGCTTGTCCGGGACGTCCTACGAGCAGTACTTC . TRBV5-1 many TRBJ2-7
CSVAGFVSGDYNEQFF TGCAGCGTGGCCGGGTTTGTCAGTGGAGACTACAATGAGCAGTTCTTC . TRBV29-1 many TRBJ2-1
CASSKGDRGGYEQYF TGTGCCAGCAGCAAAGGGGACAGGGGAGGTTACGAGCAGTACTTC . TRBV21-1 many TRBJ2-7
CSARVSGINIQYF TGCAGTGCTAGAGTTTCAGGGATTAACATTCAGTACTTC . TRBV20-1 many TRBJ2-4
CASSEWGGQNNEQFF TGTGCCAGCAGTGAATGGGGGGGGCAGAACAATGAGCAGTTCTTC . TRBV25-1 many TRBJ2-1
CSARTGGATGELFF TGCAGTGCTAGGACGGGGGGGGCGACCGGGGAGCTGTTTTTT TRBD2 TRBV20-1 many TRBJ2-2
CASSGNYGYTF TGTGCCAGCAGCGGAAACTATGGCTACACCTTC . TRBV9 many TRBJ1-2
CSALNTEAFF TGCAGCGCGTTGAACACTGAAGCTTTCTTT . TRBV29-1 many TRBJ1-1
CASSDQLTNTGELFF TGCGCCAGCAGTGATCAGCTGACGAACACCGGGGAGCTGTTTTTT . TRBV10-1 . TRBJ2-2
CASSFAGVRYEQYF TGCGCCAGCAGCTTTGCGGGAGTAAGGTACGAGCAGTACTTC TRBD2 TRBV5-1 many TRBJ2-7
CSAQGLAEVYNEQFF TGCAGTGCCCAGGGCCTAGCGGAAGTCTACAATGAGCAGTTCTTC TRBD2 TRBV20-1 many TRBJ2-1
CASSAESPFYNEQFF TGTGCCAGCAGCGCAGAAAGCCCTTTTTACAATGAGCAGTTCTTC . TRBV11-2 many TRBJ2-1
CASTLQRGSEQFF TGTGCCAGCACCCTCCAACGGGGAAGTGAGCAGTTCTTC . TRBV6-6 few TRBJ2-1
CASSWGDSRGGATQYF TGCGCCAGCAGTTGGGGGGACTCCAGGGGAGGCGCGACCCAGTACTTC . TRBV5-1 many TRBJ2-5
CASSRGTGSLEQYF TGTGCCAGCAGCCGCGGGACAGGTAGTCTCGAGCAGTACTTC TRBD1 TRBV7-6 many TRBJ2-7
CASSSGNSPLHF TGTGCCAGCAGTTCCGGGAATTCACCCCTCCACTTT . TRBV12-3/TRBV12-4 many TRBJ1-6